A single sample is the source of the 12 T cell receptor beta chains below, sequenced in a study of blood T cell repertoires in COVID-19. Assay used: immunoSEQ multiplex PCR; TCRdb lists only in-frame clones, some missing. The sample lists about 110,000 clones; 89% were seen once. Sample: peripheral blood. These receptors came from a man aged 40-50 years with active or convalescent COVID-19.

The chain recombines TRBV19 with TRBJ1-1; TRBD1 matches 9 bases. The ends lost 5 bases at V and 4 bases at J; junction bases unmatched: 8. This CDR3 contains 15 residues. The germline V gene has CDR1 LNHDA and CDR2 SQIVND (reference sequence). CDR3 region: CASSVGQGFATEAFF. CDR3 DNA sequence: TGTGCCAGTAGTGTCGGACAGGGGTTTGCCACTGAAGCTTTCTTT. Drawing the rest from reference TRBV19 and TRBJ1-1, the complete variable domain is DGGITQSPKYLFRKEGQNVTLSCEQNLNHDAMYWYRQDPGQGLRLIYYSQIVNDFQKGDIAEGYSVSREKKESFPLTVTSAQKNPTAFYLCASSVGQGFATEAFFGQGTRLTVV.

As for this clone: Compared with germline, one end of the junction differs, possibly owing to a read error. This chain links TRBV27 with TRBJ1-5; D not certain. Germline loops: CDR1 MNHEY, CDR2 SMNVEV (reference sequence). The CDR3 is 14 residues long. The CDR3 DNA follows: TGTGCCAGCAGTTTATCTGGGTCAGCGCAGCGCCAGCATTTT. This encodes CASSLSGSAQRQHF.

This chain joins TRBV6-6 and TRBJ2-3; TRBD2 agrees at 11 bases. The ends lost 5 bases at V and 1 base at J; junction bases unmatched: 20. The germline gives CDR1 MNHNY, CDR2 SVGAGI (reference sequence). This CDR3 spans 21 amino acids. CDR3 sequence reads: CASSPPPWASGRKGGTDTQYF. CDR3 nucleotides: TGTGCCAGCAGTCCTCCTCCTTGGGCTAGCGGGAGGAAGGGTGGCACAGATACGCAGTATTTT.

In DNA form, the CDR3 reads TGCAGCGTTGGGACAAAATACACCGGGGAGCTGTTTTTT. Translated, it gives CSVGTKYTGELFF. The rearrangement joins TRBV29-1 to TRBJ2-2; D may be TRBD1 (5 bases). The CDR3 loop spans 13 amino acids. CDR1 and CDR2 from the germline V gene are SQVTM and ANQGSEA. The V gene lost 4 bases and the J gene lost 3 bases, with 9 bases spanning the gap.

The chain joins TRBV3-1 (or the pseudogene TRBV3-2) to TRBJ2-7, with D possibly matching TRBD1 (5 bases). CDR3 length equals 13 residues. Trimming removed 5 bases at V and 2 bases at J, with 10 bases between. The germline CDR1 and CDR2 sequences are LGHDT and YNNKEL (reference sequence). CDR3 sequence reads: CASSKGATYEQYF. The CDR3 nucleotides are TGTGCCAGCAGCAAAGGGGCTACCTACGAGCAGTACTTC.

This clone showed up just once. The chain couples TRBV9 to TRBJ1-1; a weak D match, TRBD1 (5 bases). The CDR3 has 14 amino acids. The ends were cut back, 0 bases at V and 4 bases at J, with 10 bases in the middle. Germline V gene sequence: CDR1 SGDLS, CDR2 YYNGEE. In DNA, the CDR3 is TGTGCCAGCAGCGTAGTGGGGGGAGGCACTGAAGCTTTCTTT. It encodes CASSVVGGGTEAFF. Using reference TRBV9 and TRBJ1-1 for the parts outside the CDR3, the full variable domain is DSGVTQTPKHLITATGQRVTLRCSPRSGDLSVYWYQQSLDQGLQFLIQYYNGEERAKGNILERFSAQQFPDLHSELNLSSLELGDSALYFCASSVVGGGTEAFFGQGTRLTVV.

This clone turned up a few times. The chain is built from TRBV6-2 or TRBV6-3 and TRBJ1-2; D not certain. The V and J ends lost 0 bases and 13 bases respectively, with 12 bases between them. Germline V gives CDR1 MNHEY, CDR2 SVGEGT. The CDR3 extends over 12 amino acids. The CDR3 region is CASSYSNMFSTF. CDR3 sequence (DNA): TGTGCCAGCAGTTACTCGAATATGTTTAGCACCTTC.

The rearrangement joins TRBV28 to TRBJ2-3; 8 bases fit TRBD1. V was pared by 6 bases and J by 4 bases, with 21 bases of the junction left unmatched. Germline lookup yields CDR1 MDHEN and CDR2 SYDVKM. This CDR3 is 19 amino acids long. This CDR3 reads CASSFFNFDGQGLADTQYF. In nucleotides, the CDR3 is TGTGCCAGCAGCTTCTTTAACTTCGACGGACAGGGATTAGCAGATACGCAGTATTTT.

This rearrangement joins TRBV27 to TRBJ2-5; D is perhaps TRBD1 (7 bases). Trimming took 6 bases from V and 4 from J, leaving 18 bases between them. Germline V gene lookup returns CDR1 MNHEY and CDR2 SMNVEV (reference sequence). The CDR3 has 15 residues. Here the CDR3 reads CASSRGTAFIETQYF. The CDR3 DNA is TGTGCCAGCAGCCGGGGGACAGCTTTTATAGAGACCCAGTACTTC.

The gene calls are TRBV30 and TRBJ1-2; D not certain. V lost 5 bases to trimming and J lost 5 bases, with 9 bases between them. The germline V gene has CDR1 GTSNPN and CDR2 SVGIG (reference sequence). The CDR3 extends over 11 amino acids. CDR3 sequence reads: CAWAYGYGYTF. The CDR3 DNA reads TGTGCCTGGGCGTACGGGTATGGCTACACCTTC.

The genes are TRBV7-9 and TRBJ1-1, with TRBD1 as a possible D gene (6 bases). This CDR3 contains 15 residues. The V end lost 1 base, the J end lost 9 bases, and 18 bases lay between the germline ends. Germline V gene sequence: CDR1 SEHNR, CDR2 FQNEAQ (reference sequence). The CDR3 DNA reads TGTGCCAGCAGCTTAGGGGCGGACAGCACTTTCAAAGCTTTCTTT. This translates into CASSLGADSTFKAFF.

J is TRBJ1-1 and V is TRBV5-6; D remains unclear. CDR3 length: 15 amino acids. Trimming took 3 bases from V and 0 from J, leaving 12 bases between them. Germline assignment: CDR1 SGHDT and CDR2 YYEEEE. DNA of the CDR3: TGTGCCAGCAGCTCCCGACGGAGAATGAACACTGAAGCTTTCTTT. Residues: CASSSRRRMNTEAFF.